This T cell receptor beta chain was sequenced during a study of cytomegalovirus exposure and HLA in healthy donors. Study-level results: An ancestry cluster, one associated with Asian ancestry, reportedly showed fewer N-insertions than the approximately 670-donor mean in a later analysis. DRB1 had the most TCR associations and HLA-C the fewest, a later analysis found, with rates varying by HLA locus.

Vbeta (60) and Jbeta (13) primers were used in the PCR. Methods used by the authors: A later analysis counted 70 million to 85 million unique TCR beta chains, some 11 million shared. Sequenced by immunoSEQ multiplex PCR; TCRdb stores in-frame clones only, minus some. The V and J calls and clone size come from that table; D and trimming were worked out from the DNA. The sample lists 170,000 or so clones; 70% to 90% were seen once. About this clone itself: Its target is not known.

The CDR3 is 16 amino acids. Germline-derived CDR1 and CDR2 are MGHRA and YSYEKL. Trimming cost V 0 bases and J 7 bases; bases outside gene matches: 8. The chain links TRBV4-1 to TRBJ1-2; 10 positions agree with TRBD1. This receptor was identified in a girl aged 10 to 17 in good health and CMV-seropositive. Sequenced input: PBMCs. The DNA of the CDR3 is TGCGCCAGCAGCCAAGATGCCCGACAGGGGGCATTTGGCTACACCTTC. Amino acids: CASSQDARQGAFGYTF.